The entry below gives a single T cell receptor (beta chain) sequence along with its context. The data are from a study of blood T cell repertoires in COVID-19. Study-wide background: The origin of the acute and convalescent COVID-19 samples was the United States, Italy and Spain. The cDNA or gDNA used as material had been derived from T cells, B-cell-depleted T cells, or PBMCs.

How the authors handled the data: Amplification with reference gene primers provided the estimates of nucleated cell counts. TCRdb keeps only in-frame clones here, not all; method: immunoSEQ multiplex PCR. V and J calls and clone size are copied from that table; D and trimming were computed from the DNA. The table records under 400,000 clones, approximately 87% of them present only once. V lost 4 bases and J lost 1, with 9 bases in between. This CDR3 contains 14 residues. Looked up from germline, CDR1 is SGHNT and CDR2 is YYREEE (reference sequence). This TCR was sampled from a woman aged 25 to 39 with COVID-19, enrolled during active disease. The source material was peripheral blood. The chain combines TRBV5-4 with TRBJ1-3; D perhaps matches TRBD1 (6 bases). The CDR3 region has the DNA TGTGCCAGCAGCCCAACAGGGTCTGGAAACACCATATATTTT. This translates into CASSPTGSGNTIYF.